This T cell receptor beta chain was retrieved from a study of blood T cells in healthy people across ages. Only a few counts were recorded for this clonotype. The antigen remains undetermined. CDR1 and CDR2 from the germline V gene are KGHDR and SFDVKD. V was pared by 9 bases and J by 2 bases, with 12 bases of the junction left unmatched. The CDR3 runs to 17 residues. Study conclusions and caveats: A greater number of naive CD4+ cells and higher diversity distinguished long-lived donors from aged donors. PBMCs that were unsorted prevented a conclusive naive versus antigen-experienced comparison. Estimated diversity, derived from one million T cells, was regarded as an underestimate.

With a J-beta primer mix and a sample-barcoded 5' primer, a second PCR ran about 7 to 11 cycles. MiXCR, run by TCRdb on the 5' RACE reads, gives a single entry per CDR3 protein. The sample includes some 710,000 distinct CDR3 sequences, about 20% of them seen just once. The TCR originated in a man between 65 and 85 years old in good health. The chain joins TRBV24-1 to TRBJ2-3; 11 bases are shared with TRBD1. The sequenced material came from blood. CDR3 nucleotides: TGTGCCACCGCCCTCCCTGGGACAGGGGGATTCACAGATACGCAGTATTTT. Residues: CATALPGTGGFTDTQYF.